The rows below give T cell receptor beta chains drawn from one sample of a study of CD4 T cells in relation to SARS-CoV-2 and coronaviruses. For these TCRs, the target antigens are not known. Data came from immunoSEQ multiplex PCR; TCRdb stores just in-frame clones and leaves some out. The repertoire consists of about 21,000 clones, with over 70% occurring once and the leading ten covering approximately 16%. Sequencing used CD4+ T cells from PBMCs, cultured in vitro. Receptors were obtained from a human donor in good health. The CDR3 runs from the conserved cysteine through the conserved F or W. A D gene is named only where the DNA matches it firmly. A clone size is listed for some rows: how often the clone was seen (once, few, many), or a class if it is expanded.

d_gene | j_gene | abundance | v_gene | CDR3aa | CDR3nt
. | TRBJ2-3 | . | TRBV28 | CASSPGDGQGQYF | TGTGCCAGCAGTCCTGGGGACGGTCAGGGACAGTATTTT
TRBD2 | TRBJ2-1 | . | TRBV7-9 | CASNTGVSSGIAYNEQFF | TGTGCCAGCAATACGGGGGTTTCTAGCGGGATTGCCTACAATGAGCAGTTCTTC
TRBD2 | TRBJ2-1 | . | TRBV19 | CASSISGTGNEQFF | TGTGCCAGTAGTATTAGCGGGACGGGCAATGAGCAGTTCTTC
. | TRBJ2-2 | . | TRBV6-5 | CASSYSPRVSAGELFF | TGTGCCAGCAGTTACTCCCCCAGGGTATCGGCCGGGGAGCTGTTTTTT
. | TRBJ1-1 | . | TRBV3-1/TRBV3-2 | CASSQDSRDEAFF | TGTGCCAGCAGCCAAGATAGCAGGGATGAAGCTTTCTTT
. | TRBJ1-2 | . | TRBV29-1 | CSVEGGVGNYGYTF | TGCAGCGTTGAGGGTGGGGTAGGGAACTATGGCTACACCTTC
. | TRBJ2-3 | . | TRBV5-4 | CASSKTSGNTDTQYF | TGTGCCAGCAGCAAGACTAGTGGCAACACAGATACGCAGTATTTT
. | TRBJ2-5 | . | TRBV14 | CASGRQETQYF | TGTGCCAGCGGAAGACAAGAGACCCAGTACTTC
TRBD1 | TRBJ1-5 | . | TRBV6-5 | CASGLVGQINQPQHF | TGTGCCAGCGGACTAGTGGGACAGATCAATCAGCCCCAGCATTTT
. | TRBJ2-1 | . | TRBV21-1 | CASSKALVGKSAYNEQFF | TGTGCCAGCAGCAAAGCGCTTGTGGGGAAGAGTGCCTACAATGAGCAGTTCTTC
. | TRBJ2-1 | . | TRBV7-3 | CASSFFGTSYNEQFF | TGTGCCAGCAGCTTCTTCGGGACCTCCTACAATGAGCAGTTCTTC
TRBD2 | TRBJ2-1 | . | TRBV5-1 | CASSSLAGGEEQFF | TGCGCCAGCAGCTCCCTAGCGGGAGGTGAAGAGCAGTTCTTC
. | TRBJ2-6 | few | TRBV10-1 | CASSDLGQGRAGANVLTF | TGCGCCAGCAGTGACTTGGGGCAGGGGAGGGCCGGGGCCAACGTCCTGACTTTC
TRBD1 | TRBJ1-2 | . | TRBV6-2/TRBV6-3 | CASSYSTRGQGVVGYGYTF | TGTGCCAGCAGTTACTCAACCCGCGGACAGGGGGTTGTGGGTTATGGCTACACCTTC
. | TRBJ1-1 | few | TRBV24-1 | CATSDTDSGAFF | TGTGCCACCAGTGATACCGACAGTGGGGCTTTCTTT
. | TRBJ1-1 | . | TRBV6-5 | CASSLGGNTEAFF | TGTGCCAGCAGTTTGGGAGGGAACACTGAAGCTTTCTTT
. | TRBJ1-1 | few | TRBV20-1 | CSARENTEAFF | TGCAGTGCTCGGGAGAACACTGAAGCTTTCTTT
. | TRBJ2-7 | few | TRBV2 | CASRGGAASYEQYF | TGTGCCAGCAGGGGTGGAGCGGCGAGCTACGAGCAGTACTTC
TRBD1 | TRBJ1-3 | . | TRBV5-6 | CASSPGWTGGGNTIYF | TGTGCCAGCAGCCCAGGATGGACAGGGGGAGGAAACACCATATATTTT
TRBD1 | TRBJ1-5 | few | TRBV2 | CASSEQGARGQPQHF | TGTGCCAGCAGTGAGCAGGGGGCTAGGGGTCAGCCCCAGCATTTT
. | TRBJ1-2 | few | TRBV7-3 | CASSSRGRVGYTF | TGTGCCAGCAGCTCTCGGGGGCGCGTGGGCTACACCTTC
TRBD2 | TRBJ2-2 | . | TRBV6-1 | CASSEASGSHTGELFF | TGTGCCAGCAGCGAAGCTAGCGGGAGTCACACCGGGGAGCTGTTTTTT
. | TRBJ2-2 | . | TRBV5-1 | CASIQGLHTGELFF | TGCGCCAGCATCCAGGGTCTACACACCGGGGAGCTGTTTTTT
. | TRBJ1-1 | . | TRBV3-1/TRBV3-2 | CASSPTLAGDTEAFF | TGTGCCAGCAGCCCGACCCTGGCAGGGGACACTGAAGCTTTCTTT
TRBD1 | TRBJ2-2 | few | TRBV7-2 | CASSWGQGDTGELFF | TGTGCCAGCAGCTGGGGACAGGGGGACACCGGGGAGCTGTTTTTT
. | TRBJ2-6 | . | TRBV19 | CASSNSGTGGANVLTF | TGTGCCAGTAGTAATTCGGGTACGGGCGGGGCCAACGTCCTGACTTTC
. | TRBJ2-3 | . | TRBV3-1/TRBV3-2 | CASSQFSDTQYF | TGTGCCAGCAGTCAATTTTCAGATACGCAGTATTTT
TRBD1 | TRBJ1-5 | . | TRBV30 | CACQGDRSNQPQHF | TGTGCCTGTCAGGGGGACAGAAGCAATCAGCCCCAGCATTTT
TRBD1 | TRBJ2-2 | . | TRBV6-5 | CASVAGQGFGELFF | TGTGCCAGCGTGGCAGGACAGGGGTTCGGGGAGCTGTTTTTT
. | TRBJ2-1 | . | TRBV5-4 | CASSHSGSSYNEQFF | TGTGCCAGCAGCCATAGCGGATCCTCCTACAATGAGCAGTTCTTC
. | TRBJ1-2 | . | TRBV6-6 | CASSYSITYYGYTF | TGTGCCAGCAGTTACTCGATCACATACTATGGCTACACCTTC
. | TRBJ2-1 | . | TRBV11-1 | CASSLSRNSYNEQFF | TGTGCCAGCAGCTTAAGTCGGAACTCCTACAATGAGCAGTTCTTC
TRBD2 | TRBJ2-5 | . | TRBV3-1/TRBV3-2 | CASSPQLAARQETQYF | TGTGCCAGCAGCCCCCAGCTAGCGGCGAGACAAGAGACCCAGTACTTC
. | TRBJ2-2 | . | TRBV7-6 | CASSLVGSYTGELFF | TGTGCCAGCAGCTTAGTTGGCAGCTACACCGGGGAGCTGTTTTTT
. | TRBJ2-3 | . | TRBV7-9 | CASSLATDTQYF | TGTGCCAGCAGCTTGGCTACAGATACGCAGTATTTT
. | TRBJ1-1 | few | TRBV24-1 | CATSDQDTEAFF | TGTGCCACCAGTGATCAGGACACTGAAGCTTTCTTT
. | TRBJ2-1 | . | TRBV19 | CASRKTDVNEQFF | TGTGCCAGTAGGAAAACGGACGTCAATGAGCAGTTCTTC
. | TRBJ1-3 | . | TRBV12-5 | CASGSPGWQGNTIYF | TGTGCTAGTGGTTCACCAGGGTGGCAAGGAAACACCATATATTTT
. | TRBJ1-3 | . | TRBV28 | CASSKPWGSGNTIYF | TGTGCCAGCAGTAAGCCCTGGGGTTCTGGAAACACCATATATTTT
. | TRBJ1-1 | . | TRBV29-1 | CSVIGDDLRAFF | TGCAGCGTCATAGGGGATGACCTTAGAGCTTTCTTT
. | TRBJ1-5 | . | TRBV6-5 | CASSADTSNQPQHF | TGTGCCAGCAGCGCGGACACGAGCAATCAGCCCCAGCATTTT
. | TRBJ1-1 | few | TRBV15 | CATSRGGGEAFF | TGTGCCACCAGCAGGGGGGGAGGAGAAGCTTTCTTT
TRBD1 | TRBJ1-1 | . | TRBV6-5 | CASYDRGGTEAFF | TGTGCCAGCTATGACAGGGGGGGAACTGAAGCTTTCTTT
. | TRBJ1-5 | . | TRBV30 | CAWSVDKALGRPQHF | TGTGCCTGGAGTGTAGATAAGGCGTTAGGTCGGCCCCAGCATTTT
. | TRBJ2-1 | . | TRBV30 | CAWSVLGGGYNEQFF | TGTGCCTGGAGTGTACTAGGGGGGGGTTACAATGAGCAGTTCTTC
TRBD1 | TRBJ2-2 | . | TRBV3-1/TRBV3-2 | CASSQNKYRGSGELFF | TGTGCCAGCAGCCAGAATAAATACAGGGGATCCGGGGAGCTGTTTTTT
. | TRBJ2-2 | . | TRBV2 | CASSEMGGGELFF | TGTGCCAGCAGTGAAATGGGCGGCGGGGAGCTGTTTTTT
. | TRBJ1-1 | . | TRBV10-3 | CAAHQTLTAEAFF | TGTGCCGCACACCAGACCTTAACGGCTGAAGCTTTCTTT
TRBD1 | TRBJ2-7 | . | TRBV6-5 | CASSYSITGDEQYF | TGTGCCAGCAGTTACTCGATTACAGGGGACGAGCAGTACTTC
TRBD1 | TRBJ1-1 | few | TRBV5-6 | CASRGTGTGGSGTEAFF | TGTGCCAGCAGGGGAACCGGGACAGGGGGCTCGGGCACTGAAGCTTTCTTT
. | TRBJ1-3 | few | TRBV5-1 | CASSLNGGQGNTIYF | TGCGCCAGCAGCTTGAACGGGGGGCAGGGAAACACCATATATTTT
TRBD1 | TRBJ1-3 | . | TRBV4-1 | CASSHAGTANSGNTIYF | TGCGCCAGCAGCCACGCCGGGACAGCCAACTCTGGAAACACCATATATTTT
TRBD2 | TRBJ2-1 | . | TRBV7-9 | CASSFITSGATYNEQFF | TGTGCCAGCAGCTTTATTACTAGCGGGGCCACCTACAATGAGCAGTTCTTC
TRBD2 | TRBJ2-3 | . | TRBV2 | CASSSSGFTDTQYF | TGTGCCAGCAGTTCTAGCGGCTTCACAGATACGCAGTATTTT
. | TRBJ1-1 | . | TRBV5-1 | CASSLGYTEAFF | TGCGCCAGCAGCTTGGGTTACACTGAAGCTTTCTTT
. | TRBJ2-7 | . | TRBV5-6 | CASSPGFHEQYF | TGTGCCAGCAGCCCAGGGTTCCACGAGCAGTACTTC
. | TRBJ1-1 | . | TRBV19 | CASGEGGTEAFF | TGTGCCAGCGGGGAGGGAGGGACTGAAGCTTTCTTT